The sequence of this T cell receptor beta chain was determined in a study of shared T cell receptors in the human thymus. With V trimmed by 4 bases and J by 0 bases, 2 bases remained unmatched. There are 14 residues in the CDR3. Looked up from germline, CDR1 is LNHDA and CDR2 is SQIVND (reference sequence). Sequencing used immunoSEQ multiplex PCR; TCRdb keeps in-frame clones, though not all of them. The sample gives 650,000 to 950,000 clones, approximately 85% of which show up once; more than 0.008% is in the top ten. The same sample was also used in a study of human thymus T cells. That report notes: Donation was from healthy Finnish infants who were having corrective surgery that addressed congenital heart defects. What related research reported was that thymic repertoires overlapped highly among unrelated individuals.

Sequenced material: thymocytes. The gene calls are TRBV19 and TRBJ2-7; 8 bases line up with TRBD2. The clonotype originates from a girl under three years old with a congenital heart defect. The CDR3 sequence: CASSSGGPSYEQYF. The CDR3 DNA sequence: TGTGCCAGTAGTAGCGGGGGGCCCTCCTACGAGCAGTACTTC.